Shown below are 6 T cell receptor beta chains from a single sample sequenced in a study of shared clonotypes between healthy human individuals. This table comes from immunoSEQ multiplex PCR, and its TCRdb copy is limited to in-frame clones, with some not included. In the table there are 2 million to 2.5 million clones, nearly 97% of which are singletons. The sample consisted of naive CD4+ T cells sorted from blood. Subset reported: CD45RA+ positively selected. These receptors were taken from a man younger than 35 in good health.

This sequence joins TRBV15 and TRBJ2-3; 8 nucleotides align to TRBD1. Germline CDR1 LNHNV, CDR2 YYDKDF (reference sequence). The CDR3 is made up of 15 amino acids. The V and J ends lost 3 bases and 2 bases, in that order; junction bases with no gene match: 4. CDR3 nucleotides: TGTGCCACCAGCAGTCGGACAGGGAACACAGATACGCAGTATTTT. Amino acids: CATSSRTGNTDTQYF.

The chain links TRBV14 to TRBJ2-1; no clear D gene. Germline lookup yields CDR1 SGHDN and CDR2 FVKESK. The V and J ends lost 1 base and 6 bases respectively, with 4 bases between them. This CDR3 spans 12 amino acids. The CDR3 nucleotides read TGTGCCAGCAGCCAAGGGGGCAATGAGCAGTTCTTC. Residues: CASSQGGNEQFF.

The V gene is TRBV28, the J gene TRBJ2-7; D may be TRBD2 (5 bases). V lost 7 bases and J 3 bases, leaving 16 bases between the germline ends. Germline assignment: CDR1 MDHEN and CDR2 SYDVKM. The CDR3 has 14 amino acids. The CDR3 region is CASMRISEGYEQYF. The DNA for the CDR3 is TGTGCCAGCATGAGGATTAGTGAGGGCTACGAGCAGTACTTC.

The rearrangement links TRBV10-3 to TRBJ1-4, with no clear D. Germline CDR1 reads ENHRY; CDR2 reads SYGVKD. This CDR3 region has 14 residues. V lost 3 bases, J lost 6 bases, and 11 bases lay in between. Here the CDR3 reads CAISESQSHEKLFF. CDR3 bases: TGTGCCATCAGTGAAAGCCAGTCGCATGAAAAACTGTTTTTT.

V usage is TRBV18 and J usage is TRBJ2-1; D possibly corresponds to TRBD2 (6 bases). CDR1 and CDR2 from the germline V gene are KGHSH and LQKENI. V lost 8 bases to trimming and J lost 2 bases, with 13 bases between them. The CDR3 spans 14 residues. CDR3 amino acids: CASATGVTYNEQFF. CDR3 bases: TGTGCCAGCGCGACGGGAGTTACCTACAATGAGCAGTTCTTC.

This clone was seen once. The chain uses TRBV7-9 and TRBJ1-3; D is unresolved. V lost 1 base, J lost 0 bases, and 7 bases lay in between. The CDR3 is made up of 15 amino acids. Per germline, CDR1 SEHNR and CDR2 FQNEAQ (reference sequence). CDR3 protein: CASSLERFSGNTIYF. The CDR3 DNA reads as TGTGCCAGCAGCTTAGAACGGTTCTCTGGAAACACCATATATTTT.